Listed below are T cell receptor beta chains from one sample, sequenced in a study of blood T cell repertoires in COVID-19. Repertoires were generated with immunoSEQ multiplex PCR, while TCRdb's copy carries only in-frame clones and drops some. The data hold 130,000 to 150,000 clones, with roughly 84% observed a single time. Material: peripheral blood. The receptor source for this set is a woman between 50 and 59 years old in a cohort sampled during active or convalescent COVID-19. CDR3s include the opening cysteine and the closing phenylalanine or tryptophan. Each record gives: clone size, V gene, D gene, J gene, CDR3 protein, CDR3 DNA. A D gene is named only where the DNA matches it firmly. Clone size appears in some rows only: once, few, many, or a class for an expanded clone.

-	TRBV7-9	-	TRBJ1-3	CASSLQGQTGNTIYF	TGTGCCAGCAGCTTACAGGGGCAAACTGGAAACACCATATATTTT
-	TRBV2	TRBD1	TRBJ2-2	CASSEARQGEDTGELFF	TGTGCCAGCAGTGAAGCGCGACAGGGGGAGGACACCGGGGAGCTGTTTTTT
-	TRBV20-1	-	TRBJ1-6	CSASGASSGLNSPLHF	TGCAGTGCTAGTGGGGCCTCGTCGGGATTGAATTCACCCCTCCACTTT
-	TRBV14	TRBD1	TRBJ2-1	CASAPGQGYNEQFF	TGTGCCAGCGCACCGGGACAGGGGTACAATGAGCAGTTCTTC
many	TRBV11-3	-	TRBJ2-2	CASSLSGQSTGELFF	TGTGCCAGCAGCCTCAGCGGGCAGAGCACCGGGGAGCTGTTTTTT
-	TRBV19	-	TRBJ1-5	CASNPGVGQPQHF	TGTGCCAGTAATCCAGGGGTAGGGCAGCCCCAGCATTTT
once	TRBV9	TRBD1	TRBJ1-1	CASSVAGGLNTEAFF	TGTGCCAGCAGCGTAGCAGGGGGGTTAAACACTGAAGCTTTCTTT
-	TRBV3-1/TRBV3-2	-	TRBJ2-1	CASSPSGLNEQFF	TGTGCCAGCAGCCCCAGCGGACTCAACGAGCAGTTCTTC
-	TRBV19	-	TRBJ1-2	CATKRRGQGRAVNYGYTF	TGTGCGACGAAACGGAGGGGCCAGGGTAGAGCAGTTAACTATGGCTACACCTTC
-	TRBV3-1/TRBV3-2	TRBD2	TRBJ2-3	CASSQVTSGAFTDTQYF	TGTGCCAGCAGCCAAGTAACTAGCGGGGCCTTCACAGATACGCAGTATTTT
-	TRBV7-9	-	TRBJ2-1	CASAMGGGSYNEQFF	TGTGCCAGCGCTATGGGTGGGGGCTCTTACAATGAGCAGTTCTTC
-	TRBV25-1	TRBD1	TRBJ1-5	CASSPTGGNQPQHF	TGTGCCAGCAGCCCGACAGGGGGCAATCAGCCCCAGCATTTT
-	TRBV10-3	TRBD1	TRBJ1-1	CAILGQGAGEAFF	TGTGCCATCCTCGGACAGGGGGCAGGTGAAGCTTTCTTT
-	TRBV10-3	-	TRBJ1-5	CAISEAPAGFNQPQHF	TGTGCCATCAGTGAGGCGCCCGCAGGATTCAATCAGCCCCAGCATTTT
-	TRBV5-6	-	TRBJ1-4	CASSLGDRNFNEKLFF	TGTGCCAGCAGCTTGGGTGACAGGAACTTCAATGAAAAACTGTTTTTT
-	TRBV30	-	TRBJ2-2	CAWSVTNTGELFF	TGTGCCTGGAGTGTGACAAACACCGGGGAGCTGTTTTTT
-	TRBV2	-	TRBJ1-5	CASRGGGRNQPQHF	TGTGCCAGCAGGGGCGGGGGACGCAATCAGCCCCAGCATTTT
-	TRBV7-9	TRBD1	TRBJ2-7	CASSPQGVRYEQYF	TGTGCCAGCAGCCCTCAGGGGGTCAGGTACGAGCAGTACTTC
-	TRBV2	TRBD1	TRBJ1-6	CASSDGQGSPLHF	TGTGCCAGCAGTGACGGACAGGGCTCACCCCTCCACTTT
-	TRBV5-1	-	TRBJ2-7	CASRDSGRHYEQYF	TGCGCCAGCAGGGACTCTGGCCGGCACTACGAGCAGTACTTC
-	TRBV19	-	TRBJ1-5	CASSISWGRGQPQHF	TGTGCCAGTAGTATATCATGGGGGCGCGGTCAGCCCCAGCATTTT
many	TRBV12-5	-	TRBJ2-7	CASRGIGAYEQYF	TGTGCTTCAAGGGGGATCGGGGCCTACGAGCAGTACTTC
-	TRBV5-1	TRBD1	TRBJ2-7	CASSLDTGEYEQYF	TGCGCCAGCAGCTTGGACACAGGGGAGTACGAGCAGTACTTC
few	TRBV12-3/TRBV12-4	-	TRBJ2-2	CASRLHTGELFF	TGTGCCAGCAGACTACACACCGGGGAGCTGTTTTTT
-	TRBV13	TRBD2	TRBJ2-7	CASTSGGGSYEQYF	TGTGCCAGCACCTCGGGGGGAGGCTCCTACGAGCAGTACTTC
-	TRBV7-2	-	TRBJ1-2	CASSLGPEGGYTF	TGTGCCAGCAGCTTAGGCCCCGAGGGTGGCTACACCTTC
-	TRBV12-3/TRBV12-4	-	TRBJ1-1	CASSRNTEAFF	TGTGCCAGCAGTCGGAACACTGAAGCTTTCTTT
-	TRBV19	-	TRBJ1-1	CASMVGAALNTEAFF	TGTGCCAGTATGGTTGGGGCCGCTCTTAACACTGAAGCTTTCTTT
-	TRBV6-5	-	TRBJ1-1	CASRTSRNTEAFF	TGTGCCAGCAGAACATCAAGGAACACTGAAGCTTTCTTT
-	TRBV30	-	TRBJ1-6	CAWSRGGTRSPLHF	TGTGCCTGGAGTCGAGGGGGTACGCGTTCACCCCTCCACTTT
-	TRBV9	-	TRBJ1-1	CASSETTGEAFF	TGTGCCAGCAGCGAAACCACAGGGGAAGCTTTCTTT
-	TRBV12-3/TRBV12-4	-	TRBJ1-1	CASSSYMNTEAFF	TGTGCCAGCAGCTCGTACATGAACACTGAAGCTTTCTTT
once	TRBV7-6	TRBD1	TRBJ2-1	CASSSDRGYNEQFF	TGTGCCAGCAGCTCCGACAGGGGCTACAATGAGCAGTTCTTC
-	TRBV7-9	-	TRBJ1-2	CASSLTRDIIGYTF	TGTGCCAGCAGCTTAACCCGGGACATCATTGGCTACACCTTC
-	TRBV24-1	-	TRBJ2-1	CATSENGVGQSYNEQFF	TGTGCCACCAGTGAAAATGGCGTGGGACAATCCTACAATGAGCAGTTCTTC
-	TRBV4-1	-	TRBJ1-2	CASSQSGGDNYGYTF	TGCGCCAGCAGCCAGTCCGGGGGGGATAACTATGGCTACACCTTC
-	TRBV5-6	-	TRBJ1-5	CASSLAAQGDNQPQHF	TGTGCCAGCAGCTTGGCGGCTCAGGGTGACAATCAGCCCCAGCATTTT
-	TRBV5-6	-	TRBJ2-5	CASSLRTGTQYF	TGTGCCAGCAGCTTGAGGACTGGGACCCAGTACTTC
few	TRBV4-1	TRBD1	TRBJ1-1	CASSLLTIDRVQMNTEAFF	TGCGCCAGCAGCCTCCTGACTATCGACAGGGTTCAGATGAACACTGAAGCTTTCTTT
once	TRBV5-1	TRBD2	TRBJ2-3	CASGTGTSMLTDTQYF	TGCGCCAGCGGTACCGGGACTAGCATGCTCACAGATACGCAGTATTTT
few	TRBV3-1/TRBV3-2	-	TRBJ1-2	CASSHLRQGYGYTF	TGTGCCAGCAGCCACCTGCGGCAGGGCTATGGCTACACCTTC
-	TRBV3-1/TRBV3-2	TRBD2	TRBJ2-5	CASSQEGGGARQTQYF	TGTGCCAGCAGCCAAGAAGGCGGGGGGGCCCGACAGACCCAGTACTTC
-	TRBV6-6	-	TRBJ1-1	CASTQDKEAFF	TGTGCCAGCACCCAGGATAAAGAAGCTTTCTTT
-	TRBV6-5	TRBD1	TRBJ2-7	CASRAPGQGFDEQYF	TGTGCCAGCAGAGCTCCGGGACAGGGGTTTGACGAGCAGTACTTC
-	TRBV6-5	-	TRBJ1-5	CASSSGWRHQPQHF	TGTGCCAGCAGTTCAGGGTGGCGGCATCAGCCCCAGCATTTT
-	TRBV6-4	-	TRBJ1-4	CASSPQEGSNEKLFF	TGTGCCAGCAGTCCTCAGGAGGGAAGTAATGAAAAACTGTTTTTT